This record looks at one TCR beta chain sequence and its context. V was shortened by 0 bases and J by 4 bases, with 15 bases between the two germline ends. CDR3 length equals 16 residues. Looked up from germline, CDR1 is LGHNA and CDR2 is YNFKEQ. The sample comes from a study of blood T cell repertoires in COVID-19. In the study overall: Specimens from acute and convalescent COVID-19 originated in the United States, Italy and Spain. PBMCs, B-cell-depleted T cells, or T cells were the source of the cDNA or gDNA that made up the material.

The authors' processing: Estimated nucleated cell counts came from reference gene primer amplification. Produced via immunoSEQ multiplex PCR; TCRdb's table is partial and in-frame only. The V and J calls and clone size come from that table; D and trimming were worked out from the DNA. This table has under 130,000 clones, about 76% appearing once. The clonotype was recovered from an elderly man with acute or convalescent COVID-19. Sequencing was done on a sample of peripheral blood. This sequence joins TRBV4-2 and TRBJ2-5, with D perhaps TRBD2 (5 bases). This CDR3 reads CASSQDVLGGRETQYF. The CDR3 DNA reads TGTGCCAGCAGCCAAGACGTACTAGGAGGCCGAGAGACCCAGTACTTC.